The 18 T cell receptor delta chains below come from one sample, sequenced in a study of gamma-delta T cells after stem cell transplantation (dated by TCRdb to 2016 to 2018). Libraries were built with RT-PCR. Sequencer: Illumina MiSeq. TCRdb called clones afresh from the public reads with CATT; identical DNA rows were later merged. This sample holds about 1,600 delta-chain clones; about 5.6% were observed only once. The ten biggest clones cover 45% to 60% of the sample. The sample taken for sequencing was gamma-delta T cells. Receptors originate from a human donor. It is not recorded whose cells these are; they may come from a transplant donor.

The CDR3 loop reads CACDTVGGGSPYTDKLIF. The CDR3 coding sequence is TGTGCCTGTGACACCGTGGGCGGGGGGTCCCCGTACACCGATAAACTCATCTTT. The chain is built from TRDV2 and TRDJ1, with D possibly TRDD3 on 5 matching bases. CDR1 and CDR2 (germline): GEAIGNYY, EKD. V was clipped by 0 bases and J by 0 bases, with 19 bases between them. CDR3 length equals 18 residues.

This clone was observed a handful of times. TCRdb pairs this DNA with a much larger clone's protein that differs at residue 15, likely a read error; the protein shown was translated from the DNA. The chain is built from TRDV1 and TRDJ1; possibly TRDD2 for D (5 bases). The germline CDR1 and CDR2 sequences are TSWWSYY and QGS. Deletions cut 0 bases from V and 0 bases from J, with 29 bases between. The CDR3 contains 22 residues. In DNA, the CDR3 is TGTGCTCTTGGGGAACTCATCTTCCCTCAGGCCTACCGGGCGGGGTACACCGATAAACTCATCTTT. Amino acid sequence: CALGELIFPQAYRAGYTDKLIF.

The chain joins TRDV2 to TRDJ1; the match to TRDD3 covers 7 bases. CDR3 length: 15 amino acids. The germline V gene encodes CDR1 GEAIGNYY and CDR2 EKD. J lost 0 bases, V lost 4 bases, and 7 bases had no gene match. CDR3 sequence reads: CACEPLGVNTDKLIF. CDR3 nucleotide sequence: TGTGCCTGTGAGCCCCTGGGGGTCAACACCGATAAACTCATCTTT.

Comment on this clone: This likely came from a read error, as a far larger clone is one base away. The rearrangement uses TRDV2 and TRDJ3; 7 nucleotides align to TRDD3. CDR1 and CDR2 from the germline V gene are GEAIGNYY and EKD. There are 22 residues in the CDR3. The CDR3 nucleotides read TGTGCCTGTGACACCGGTTTGGGTCCCCACTGGGGAAGCTCCTGGGGCACCCGACAGATGTTTTTC. Amino acids: CACDTGLGPHWGSSWGTRQMFF.

This clone turned up a few times. The chain employs TRDV2 and TRDJ1; maybe TRDD3 (5 bases). The ends were cut back, 0 bases at V and 0 bases at J, with 19 bases in the middle. In germline, CDR1 is GEAIGNYY, CDR2 EKD. The CDR3 length is 18 residues. The CDR3 sequence is CACDTAGWGPTYTDKLIF. DNA for the CDR3: TGTGCCTGTGACACCGCTGGGTGGGGACCAACTTACACCGATAAACTCATCTTT.

This clone is labeled as medium-sized. A far larger clone is a single base away, which makes a read error likely. The chain couples TRDV2 to TRDJ3; 12 nucleotides align to TRDD3. Germline CDR1 reads GEAIGNYY; CDR2 reads EKD. The CDR3 contains 21 residues. Here the CDR3 reads CACDRYEATGGYYRDTRQTFF. In DNA, the CDR3 is TGTGCCTGTGACCGGTATGAGGCCACTGGGGGATACTACCGGGACACCCGACAGACGTTTTTC.

This chain connects TRDV2 to TRDJ1, with 12 bases identical to TRDD3. Germline trimming cut 3 bases from V and 1 base from J; bases unmatched to any gene: 26. Germline values: CDR1 GEAIGNYY, CDR2 EKD. The CDR3 totals 23 residues. The CDR3, as DNA: TGTGCCTGTGACTCAATGCTGGGGGATACGCGGGAAGGTTACCATCAAGGCACCGATAAACTCATCTTT. Protein product: CACDSMLGDTREGYHQGTDKLIF.

This clone is hyperexpanded. The same CDR3 arises from other DNA sequences in this sample as well. The chain is built from TRDV2 and TRDJ3; TRDD3 matches 12 bases. Germline CDR1 is GEAIGNYY and CDR2 is EKD. With V trimmed by 3 bases and J by 5 bases, 16 bases remained unmatched. This CDR3 has 21 amino acids. The CDR3 bases are TGTGCCTGTGACCGGTATGAGGCCACTGGGGGATACTACCGGGACACCCGACAGATGTTTTTC. As protein: CACDRYEATGGYYRDTRQMFF.

This clone has only a few counts. The TCRdb record carries a much larger clone's protein, which differs from this DNA's translation at residue 14; a read error is the likely cause, and the protein listed here is the DNA translation. This chain joins TRDV2 and TRDJ3, with D perhaps TRDD3 (5 bases). The CDR3 contains 16 residues. Germline V gene sequence: CDR1 GEAIGNYY, CDR2 EKD. CDR3 region: CACDARLSWDTRQIFF. CDR3 DNA: TGTGCCTGTGACGCCAGACTATCCTGGGACACCCGACAGATATTTTTC.

The chain combines TRDV2 with TRDJ1, with TRDD3 matching over 13 bases. This CDR3 is built from 19 residues. Per germline, CDR1 GEAIGNYY and CDR2 EKD. V was clipped by 3 bases and J by 1 base; unmatched bases: 13. The CDR3 region is CACDPLLGDTHLPTDKLIF. Here the CDR3 DNA reads TGTGCCTGTGACCCCCTACTGGGGGATACGCATCTCCCCACCGATAAACTCATCTTT.

This clone turned up a few times. The protein held in TCRdb is that of a much larger clone and does not match this DNA's translation at residue 10, likely because of a read error; the protein shown is translated from the DNA. This chain uses TRDV2 with TRDJ1, with TRDD3 matching 8 bases. CDR3 length: 22 amino acids. Germline loops: CDR1 GEAIGNYY, CDR2 EKD. The trim removed 0 bases at V and 0 bases at J, leaving 23 bases unmatched. CDR3 region: CACDTVSGEIRGYRTYTDKLIF. CDR3 sequence (DNA): TGTGCCTGTGACACCGTCTCTGGGGAGATAAGGGGATACCGGACGTACACCGATAAACTCATCTTT.

Turning to this clone: TCRdb shows a much larger clone's protein in place of this DNA's translation, and the two differ at residue 14, likely through a read error; the protein shown is translated from the DNA. The chain recombines TRDV2 with TRDJ1; the match to TRDD3 covers 13 bases. This CDR3 has 20 residues. Trimming removed 3 bases from V and 3 bases from J; junction bases left unmatched: 18. CDR1 is GEAIGNYY and CDR2 is EKD in the germline V gene. The CDR3 loop is CACDLLGDTRRRNCSDKLIF. DNA for the CDR3: TGTGCCTGTGACCTACTGGGGGATACGCGAAGGAGAAACTGTTCCGATAAACTCATCTTT.

This clone has only a few counts. The TCRdb protein comes from a much larger clone and disagrees with this DNA's translation at residue 8, likely due to a read error; the protein given here is derived from the DNA. The V call is TRDV1, the J call TRDJ1, with 10 nucleotides matching TRDD3. The CDR3 totals 18 residues. Trimming cost V 5 bases and J 0 bases; bases outside gene matches: 12. CDR1 is TSWWSYY and CDR2 is QGS in the germline V gene. The CDR3 nucleotides read TGTGCTCTTGGGCCCTTAGTACCGGGGGATACGTACACCGATAAACTCATCTTT. Translating gives CALGPLVPGDTYTDKLIF.

This clone came up a few times. TCRdb shows a much larger clone's protein in place of this DNA's translation, and the two differ at residue 14, likely through a read error; the protein shown is translated from the DNA. The J gene is TRDJ1, the V gene TRDV1; TRDD3 might be the D (5 bases). This CDR3 has 15 amino acids. Germline CDR1 TSWWSYY, CDR2 QGS. DNA of the CDR3: TGTGCTCTTGGGGAACTGGGGGTGAACACCGATAAACTCACCTTT. Translating gives CALGELGVNTDKLTF.

This clone has a handful of counts. The J gene is TRDJ1, the V gene TRDV2, with D possibly TRDD2 on 5 matching bases. The V end was cut by 0 bases, the J end by 0 bases, with 13 bases between. This CDR3 is built from 16 residues. The germline V gene encodes CDR1 GEAIGNYY and CDR2 EKD. In DNA, the CDR3 is TGTGCCTGTGACACCCTTACCCTTCAAAACACCGATAAACTCATCTTT. Residues: CACDTLTLQNTDKLIF.

As concerns this clone: TCRdb attributes to this sequence the protein of a much larger clone, which differs from the DNA translation at residue 18; a read error is likely, and the protein displayed is translated from the DNA. The chain uses TRDV1 and TRDJ1; D could derive from TRDD2 or TRDD3 (9 bases each). V shed 2 bases and J shed 4 bases, with 38 bases lying between them. Germline CDR1 reads TSWWSYY; CDR2 reads QGS. This CDR3 region has 23 residues. The CDR3 bases are TGTGCTCTTGGGGAAAGAATAGGCCTTCCTACGGTCCTGGGGGATCCGTACATCGATAAACTCATCTTT. It encodes CALGERIGLPTVLGDPYIDKLIF.

The chain employs TRDV2 and TRDJ3, with D possibly being TRDD3 (5 bases). Trimming left V 0 bases short and J 5 bases short, with 10 bases between. CDR1 and CDR2 from the germline V gene are GEAIGNYY and EKD. The CDR3 has 16 amino acids. DNA for the CDR3: TGTGCCTGTGACACCGCCTGGGAGGGGGACACCCGACAGATGTTTTTC. It encodes CACDTAWEGDTRQMFF.

This clone was found a few times. A far larger clone is one nucleotide away, so this likely arose from a read error. This sample also contains other DNA sequences that code for the same CDR3. The CDR3 here is CALGDVGRGKRSKLIF. CDR3 DNA sequence: TGTGCTCTTGGGGATGTCGGGCGAGGGAAACGCTCCAAACTCATCTTT. This chain uses TRDV1 with TRDJ1; D not resolved. The CDR3 has 16 amino acids. Germline lookup yields CDR1 TSWWSYY and CDR2 QGS. V was trimmed by 3 bases and J by 8 bases, leaving 22 bases between them.